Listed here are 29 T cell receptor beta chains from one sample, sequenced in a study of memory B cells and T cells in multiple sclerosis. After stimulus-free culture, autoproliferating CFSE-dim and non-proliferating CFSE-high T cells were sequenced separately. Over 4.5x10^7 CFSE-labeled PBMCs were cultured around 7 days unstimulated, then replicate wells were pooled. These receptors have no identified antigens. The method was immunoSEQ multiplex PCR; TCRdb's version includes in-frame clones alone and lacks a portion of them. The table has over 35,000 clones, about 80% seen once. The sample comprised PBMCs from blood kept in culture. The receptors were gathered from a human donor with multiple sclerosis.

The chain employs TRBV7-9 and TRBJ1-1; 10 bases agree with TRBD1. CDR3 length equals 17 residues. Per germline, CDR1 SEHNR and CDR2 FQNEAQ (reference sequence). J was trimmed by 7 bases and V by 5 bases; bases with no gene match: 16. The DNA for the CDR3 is TGTGCCAGCAGCCTATCCTTTGTTGGGACAGGGGACGATGAAGCTTTCTTT. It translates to CASSLSFVGTGDDEAFF.

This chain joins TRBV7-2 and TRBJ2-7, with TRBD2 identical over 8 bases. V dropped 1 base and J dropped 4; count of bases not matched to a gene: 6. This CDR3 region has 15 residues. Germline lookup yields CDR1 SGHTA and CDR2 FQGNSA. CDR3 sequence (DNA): TGTGCCAGCAGCTTAGGAGCAGCGGGGGCTTACGAGCAGTACTTC. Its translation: CASSLGAAGAYEQYF.

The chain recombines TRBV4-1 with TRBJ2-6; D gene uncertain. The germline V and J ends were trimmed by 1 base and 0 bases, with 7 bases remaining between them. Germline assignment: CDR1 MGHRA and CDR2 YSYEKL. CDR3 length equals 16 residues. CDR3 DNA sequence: TGCGCCAGCAGCCAAGGAAGGCCCTCTGGGGCCAACGTCCTGACTTTC. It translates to CASSQGRPSGANVLTF.

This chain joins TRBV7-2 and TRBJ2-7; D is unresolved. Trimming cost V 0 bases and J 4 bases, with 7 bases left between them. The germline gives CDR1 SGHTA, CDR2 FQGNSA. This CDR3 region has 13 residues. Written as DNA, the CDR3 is TGTGCCAGCAGCTTAGCTACAAGATACGAGCAGTACTTC. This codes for CASSLATRYEQYF.

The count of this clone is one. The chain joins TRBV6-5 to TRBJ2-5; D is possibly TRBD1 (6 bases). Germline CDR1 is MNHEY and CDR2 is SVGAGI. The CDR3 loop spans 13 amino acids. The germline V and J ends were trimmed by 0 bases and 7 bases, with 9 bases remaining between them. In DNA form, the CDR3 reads TGTGCCAGCAGTTACTCCTTCAGGGGGACCCAGTACTTC. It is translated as CASSYSFRGTQYF.

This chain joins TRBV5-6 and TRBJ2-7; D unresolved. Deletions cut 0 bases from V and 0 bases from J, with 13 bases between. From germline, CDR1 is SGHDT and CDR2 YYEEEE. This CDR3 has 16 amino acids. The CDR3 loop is CASSLVGGSTSYEQYF. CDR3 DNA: TGTGCCAGCAGCTTGGTGGGCGGCAGTACCTCCTACGAGCAGTACTTC.

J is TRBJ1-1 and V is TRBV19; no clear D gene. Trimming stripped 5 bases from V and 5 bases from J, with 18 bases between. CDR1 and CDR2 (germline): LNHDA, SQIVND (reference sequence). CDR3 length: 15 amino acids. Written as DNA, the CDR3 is TGTGCCAGTAGTTCCTCCCTTGGGGTGTCTACTGAAGCTTTCTTT. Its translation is CASSSSLGVSTEAFF.

The CDR3, as DNA: TGTGCCAGCAGACCAGGACTAGCGGGGAACACAGATACGCAGTATTTT. Translated: CASRPGLAGNTDTQYF. The rearrangement links TRBV7-2 to TRBJ2-3; 12 bases line up with TRBD2. CDR3 length equals 16 residues. V trimming: 6 bases; J trimming: 2 bases; junction bases outside the gene matches: 6. Germline V gene lookup returns CDR1 SGHTA and CDR2 FQGNSA.

The CDR3 loop is CASSPRDGTMNTEAFF. CDR3 DNA: TGTGCCAGCAGCCCTAGGGACGGTACTATGAACACTGAAGCTTTCTTT. This chain joins TRBV7-9 and TRBJ1-1; D perhaps matches TRBD1 (5 bases). CDR3 length: 16 residues. Trimming took off 5 bases at V and 0 bases at J, with 16 bases between the two ends. Germline-derived CDR1 and CDR2 are SEHNR and FQNEAQ (reference sequence).

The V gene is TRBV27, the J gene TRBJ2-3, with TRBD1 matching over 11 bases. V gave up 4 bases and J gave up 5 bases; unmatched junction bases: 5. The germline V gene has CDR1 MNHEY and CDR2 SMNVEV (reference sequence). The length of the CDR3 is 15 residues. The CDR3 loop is CASSSDRGLQDTQYF. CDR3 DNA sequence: TGTGCCAGCAGTTCGGACAGGGGGCTTCAAGATACGCAGTATTTT.

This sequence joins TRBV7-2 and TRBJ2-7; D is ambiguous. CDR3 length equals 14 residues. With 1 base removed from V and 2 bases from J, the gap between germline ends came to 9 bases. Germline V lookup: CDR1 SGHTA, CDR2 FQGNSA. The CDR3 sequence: CASSLEPAAYEQYF. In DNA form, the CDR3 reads TGTGCCAGCAGCTTAGAACCGGCCGCCTACGAGCAGTACTTC.

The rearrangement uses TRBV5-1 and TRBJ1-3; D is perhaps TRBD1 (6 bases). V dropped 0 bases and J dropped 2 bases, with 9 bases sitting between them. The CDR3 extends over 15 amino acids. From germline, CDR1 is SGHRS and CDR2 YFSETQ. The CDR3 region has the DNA TGCGCCAGCAGCTTGGTAGGGGGTACTGGAAACACCATATATTTT. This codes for CASSLVGGTGNTIYF.

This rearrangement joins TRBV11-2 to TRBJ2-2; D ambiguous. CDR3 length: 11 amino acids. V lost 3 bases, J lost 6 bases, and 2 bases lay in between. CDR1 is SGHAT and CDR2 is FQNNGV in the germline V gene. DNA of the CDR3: TGTGCCAGCAGCTTCCCCGGGGAGCTGTTTTTT. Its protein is CASSFPGELFF. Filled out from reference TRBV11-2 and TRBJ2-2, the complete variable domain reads EAGVAQSPRYKIIEKRQSVAFWCNPISGHATLYWYQQILGQGPKLLIQFQNNGVVDDSQLPKDRFSAERLKGVDSTLKIQPAKLEDSAVYLCASSFPGELFFGEGSRLTVL.

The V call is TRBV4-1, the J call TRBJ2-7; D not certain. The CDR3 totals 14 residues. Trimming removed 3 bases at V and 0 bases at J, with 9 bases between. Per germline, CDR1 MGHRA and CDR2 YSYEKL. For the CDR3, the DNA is TGCGCCAGCAGCCAGTTCCGGAGCTCCTACGAGCAGTACTTC. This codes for CASSQFRSSYEQYF.

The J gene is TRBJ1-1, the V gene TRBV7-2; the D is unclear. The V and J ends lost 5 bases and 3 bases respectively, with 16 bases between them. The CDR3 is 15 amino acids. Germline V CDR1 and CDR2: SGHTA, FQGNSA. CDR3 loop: CASSHSAVRYTEAFF. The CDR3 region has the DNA TGTGCCAGCAGCCACTCGGCAGTTAGGTACACTGAAGCTTTCTTT.

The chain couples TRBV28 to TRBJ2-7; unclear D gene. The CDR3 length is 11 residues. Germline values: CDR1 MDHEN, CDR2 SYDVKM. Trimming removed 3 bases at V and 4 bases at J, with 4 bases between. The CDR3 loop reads CASSLGYEQYF. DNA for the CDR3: TGTGCCAGCAGTTTGGGGTACGAGCAGTACTTC.

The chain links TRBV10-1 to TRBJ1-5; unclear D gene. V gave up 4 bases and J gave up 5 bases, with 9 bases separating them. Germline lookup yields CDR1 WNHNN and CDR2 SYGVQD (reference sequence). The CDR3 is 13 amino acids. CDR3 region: CASSANLDQPQHF. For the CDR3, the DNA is TGCGCCAGCAGTGCCAACTTGGATCAGCCCCAGCATTTT.

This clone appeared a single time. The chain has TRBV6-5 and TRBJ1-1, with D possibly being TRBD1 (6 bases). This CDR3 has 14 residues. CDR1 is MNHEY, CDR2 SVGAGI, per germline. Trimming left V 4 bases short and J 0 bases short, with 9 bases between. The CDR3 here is CASSSGGMNTEAFF. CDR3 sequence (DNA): TGTGCCAGCAGTTCCGGGGGCATGAACACTGAAGCTTTCTTT.

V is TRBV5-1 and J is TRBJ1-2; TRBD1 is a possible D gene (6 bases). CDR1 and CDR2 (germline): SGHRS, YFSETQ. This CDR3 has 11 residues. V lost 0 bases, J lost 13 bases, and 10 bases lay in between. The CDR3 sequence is CASSLEGGRTF. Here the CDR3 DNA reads TGCGCCAGCAGCTTGGAAGGGGGTCGCACCTTC.

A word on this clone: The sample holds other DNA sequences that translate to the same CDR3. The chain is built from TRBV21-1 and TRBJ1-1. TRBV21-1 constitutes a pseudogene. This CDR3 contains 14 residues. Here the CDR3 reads CASSPVGGSTEAFF. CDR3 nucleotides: TGTGCCAGCAGCCCCGTCGGGGGCAGCACTGAAGCTTTCTTT.

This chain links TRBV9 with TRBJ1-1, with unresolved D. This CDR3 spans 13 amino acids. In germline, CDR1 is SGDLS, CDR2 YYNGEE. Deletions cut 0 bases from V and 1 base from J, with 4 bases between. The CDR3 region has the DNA TGTGCCAGCAGCGTAGCAACGAACACTGAAGCTTTCTTT. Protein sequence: CASSVATNTEAFF. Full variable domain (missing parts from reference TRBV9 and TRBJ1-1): DSGVTQTPKHLITATGQRVTLRCSPRSGDLSVYWYQQSLDQGLQFLIQYYNGEERAKGNILERFSAQQFPDLHSELNLSSLELGDSALYFCASSVATNTEAFFGQGTRLTVV.

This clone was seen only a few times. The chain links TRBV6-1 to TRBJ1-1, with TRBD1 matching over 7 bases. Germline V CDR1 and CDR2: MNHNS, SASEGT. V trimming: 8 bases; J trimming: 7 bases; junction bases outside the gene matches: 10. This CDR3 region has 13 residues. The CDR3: CASATRTGLEAFF. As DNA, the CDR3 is TGTGCCAGCGCAACGAGGACAGGACTTGAAGCTTTCTTT.

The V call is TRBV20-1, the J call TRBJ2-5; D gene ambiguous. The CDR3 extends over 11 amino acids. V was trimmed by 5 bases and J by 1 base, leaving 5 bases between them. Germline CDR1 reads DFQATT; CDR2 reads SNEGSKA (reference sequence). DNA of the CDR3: TGCAGTGCTGCCAGCCAAGAGACCCAGTACTTC. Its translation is CSAASQETQYF.

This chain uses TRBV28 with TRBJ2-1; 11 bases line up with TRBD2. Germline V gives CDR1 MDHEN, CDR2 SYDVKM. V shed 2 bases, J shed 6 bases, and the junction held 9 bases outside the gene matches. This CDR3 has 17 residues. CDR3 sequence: CASSLRSGGAIPNEQFF. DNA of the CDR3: TGTGCCAGCAGTTTACGTAGCGGGGGGGCCATTCCCAATGAGCAGTTCTTC.

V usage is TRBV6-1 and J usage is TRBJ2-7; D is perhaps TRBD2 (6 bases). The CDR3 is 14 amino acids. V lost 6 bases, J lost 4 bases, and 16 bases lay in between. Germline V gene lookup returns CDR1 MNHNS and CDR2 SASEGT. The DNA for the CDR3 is TGTGCCAGCAGGAACCGACTAGTGCCGTACGAGCAGTACTTC. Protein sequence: CASRNRLVPYEQYF.

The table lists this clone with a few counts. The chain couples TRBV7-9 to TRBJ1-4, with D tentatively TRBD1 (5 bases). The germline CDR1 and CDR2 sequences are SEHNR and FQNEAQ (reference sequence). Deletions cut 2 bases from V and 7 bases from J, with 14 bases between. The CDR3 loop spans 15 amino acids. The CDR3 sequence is CASSLRGMGGEKLFF. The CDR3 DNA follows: TGTGCCAGCAGCTTAAGGGGAATGGGTGGTGAAAAACTGTTTTTT.

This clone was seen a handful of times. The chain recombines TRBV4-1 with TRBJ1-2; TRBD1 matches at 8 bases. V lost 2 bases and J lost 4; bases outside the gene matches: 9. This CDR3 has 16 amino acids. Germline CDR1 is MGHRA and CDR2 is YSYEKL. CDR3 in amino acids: CASSQPDRGSGYGYTF. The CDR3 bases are TGCGCCAGCAGCCAACCCGACAGGGGATCTGGCTATGGCTACACCTTC.

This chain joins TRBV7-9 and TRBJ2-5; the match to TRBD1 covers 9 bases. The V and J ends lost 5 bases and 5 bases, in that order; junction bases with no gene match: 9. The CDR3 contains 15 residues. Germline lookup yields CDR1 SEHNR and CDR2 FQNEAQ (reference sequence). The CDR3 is CASSPWDRDFETQYF. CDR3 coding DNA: TGTGCCAGCAGCCCCTGGGACAGGGATTTTGAGACCCAGTACTTC.

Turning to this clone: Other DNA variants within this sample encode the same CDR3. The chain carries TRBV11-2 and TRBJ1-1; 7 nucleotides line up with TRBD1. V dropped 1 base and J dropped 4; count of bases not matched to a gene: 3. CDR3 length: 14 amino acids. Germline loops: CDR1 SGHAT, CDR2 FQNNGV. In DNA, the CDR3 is TGTGCCAGCAGCTTAGGTCCAGGGGGCACTGAAGCTTTCTTT. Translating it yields CASSLGPGGTEAFF.